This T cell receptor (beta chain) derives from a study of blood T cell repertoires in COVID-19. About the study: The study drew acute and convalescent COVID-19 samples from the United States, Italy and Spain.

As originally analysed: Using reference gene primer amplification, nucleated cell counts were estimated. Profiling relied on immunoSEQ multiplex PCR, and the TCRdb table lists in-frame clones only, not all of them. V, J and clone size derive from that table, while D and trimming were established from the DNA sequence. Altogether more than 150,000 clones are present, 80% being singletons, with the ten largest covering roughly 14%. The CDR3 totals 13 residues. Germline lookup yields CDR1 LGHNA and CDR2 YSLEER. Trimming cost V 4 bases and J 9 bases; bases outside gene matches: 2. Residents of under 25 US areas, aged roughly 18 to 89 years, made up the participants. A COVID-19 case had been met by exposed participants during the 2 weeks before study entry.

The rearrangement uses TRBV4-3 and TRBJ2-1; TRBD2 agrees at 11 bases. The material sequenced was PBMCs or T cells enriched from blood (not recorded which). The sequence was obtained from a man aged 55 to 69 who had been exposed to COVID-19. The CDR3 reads CASSLAGGAEQFF. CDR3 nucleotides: TGCGCCAGCAGCCTAGCGGGAGGGGCTGAGCAGTTCTTC.